A selection of T cell receptor beta chains follows, all from one sample in a study of OX40 agonist ivuxolimab in advanced cancers. Some clones are missing from TCRdb's copy, which holds only in-frame ones; the method was immunoSEQ multiplex PCR. The sample contains 74,000 or so clones, less than 95% of which appear only once. The specimen was CD4+ or CD8+ T cells sorted from blood, collected in a trial of the OX40 agonist ivuxolimab. The source is an adult with an advanced solid tumor such as melanoma, head and neck, liver or kidney cancer. The CDR3 runs from the conserved cysteine through the conserved F or W. D genes are given only for firm matches. Only some rows state a clone size, as once, few, many or a class for expanded clones.

d_call,j_call,v_call,clone_size,cdr3_nt,cdr3_aa
TRBD2,TRBJ2-1,TRBV10-3,few,TGTGCCATCAGCCCCCCGGGCGGGAGGGCCAATGAGCAGTTCTTC,CAISPPGGRANEQFF
NA,TRBJ2-5,TRBV14,NA,TGTGCCAGCAGCCAAGAGGGAGGGGGGGCAGGAGAGACCCAGTACTTC,CASSQEGGGAGETQYF
NA,TRBJ2-3,TRBV7-2,NA,TGTGCCAGCAGCTTGTCTAGCAGTGGGTCAGATACGCAGTATTTT,CASSLSSSGSDTQYF
NA,TRBJ2-1,TRBV7-9,NA,TGTGCCAGCAGCCCCCAGACTTTTAGCTCCTACAATGAGCAGTTCTTC,CASSPQTFSSYNEQFF
NA,TRBJ1-1,TRBV2,NA,TGTGCCAGCAGTGAACTAGGGAAGGACACTGAAGCTTTCTTT,CASSELGKDTEAFF
NA,TRBJ2-3,TRBV9,NA,TGTGCCAGCAGCGTAGCGGGGGCGAGCACAGATACGCAGTATTTT,CASSVAGASTDTQYF
NA,TRBJ2-3,TRBV4-3,NA,TGCGCCAGCAGCCAAGCGTTTGCTGTGGGACGGACAGATACGCAGTATTTT,CASSQAFAVGRTDTQYF
NA,TRBJ1-1,TRBV18,NA,TGTGCCAGCTCACCAAATGGAGACACTGAAGCTTTCTTT,CASSPNGDTEAFF
NA,TRBJ1-5,TRBV6-1,NA,TGTGCCAGCAGTGAAGCAATTCGGAGTCAGCCCCAGCATTTT,CASSEAIRSQPQHF
TRBD1,TRBJ1-5,TRBV7-8,once,TGTGCCAGCAGCCTCATCGAGGGGGCCCGGGGCAATCAGCCCCAGCATTTT,CASSLIEGARGNQPQHF
TRBD1,TRBJ2-7,TRBV18,few,TGTGCCAGCTCAACCCGTGACAGGGGGCTATGGGAGCAGTACTTC,CASSTRDRGLWEQYF
NA,TRBJ1-3,TRBV6-5,NA,TGTGCCAGCGGAGACTCCGCTTCGGACACCATATATTTT,CASGDSASDTIYF
NA,TRBJ2-5,TRBV6-5,NA,TGTGCCAGCAGTTACTCGTACGGCCAAGAGACCCAGTACTTC,CASSYSYGQETQYF
NA,TRBJ1-4,TRBV7-9,NA,TGTGCCAGCAGCTTAGGAGTGGGCGGAGGGGAGGAAAAACTGTTTTTT,CASSLGVGGGEEKLFF
TRBD2,TRBJ2-7,TRBV30,NA,TGTGCCTGGAACGGTCGAGCTAGCGGGGGGTATATTAGCTCCTACGAGCAGTACTTC,CAWNGRASGGYISSYEQYF
NA,TRBJ1-4,TRBV6-1,NA,TGTGCCAGCAGTTATAGCAGGAGGGGGAACGGTTTTTTT,CASSYSRRGNGFF
NA,TRBJ2-7,TRBV5-5,NA,TGTGCCAGCAGTTTAGACATCCACCAGGTTAGCTCCTACGAGCAGTACTTC,CASSLDIHQVSSYEQYF
TRBD2,TRBJ2-7,TRBV27,NA,TGTGCCAGCAGTTTAGATGGGCGGGGGTATTACGAGCAGTACTTC,CASSLDGRGYYEQYF
TRBD1,TRBJ1-1,TRBV19,NA,TGTGCCAGTAGTCCATTACAGGGGGCGGAGGCTGAAGCTTTCTTT,CASSPLQGAEAEAFF
TRBD1,TRBJ2-1,TRBV5-6,NA,TGTGCCAGCAGCTTGGTTATTGGGACAGGGATCGGTAGTGAGCAGTTCTTC,CASSLVIGTGIGSEQFF
TRBD2,TRBJ2-1,TRBV6-7,NA,TGTGCCAGCAGTTGCTCGCTAGCGGGAGTTAGGGGCTCCTACAATGAGCAGTTCTTC,CASSCSLAGVRGSYNEQFF
NA,TRBJ1-4,TRBV5-1,NA,TGCGCCAGCAGCCTGTCCGGGATCATGAATGAAAAACTGTTTTTT,CASSLSGIMNEKLFF
NA,TRBJ2-1,TRBV7-2,once,TGTGCCAGCAGCTCCAGGCAGCGTCCCGGGGAGCAGTTCTTC,CASSSRQRPGEQFF
NA,TRBJ1-2,TRBV5-5,NA,TGTGCCAGCAGCTTGAGTGGAATCTCTAACTATGGCTACACCTTC,CASSLSGISNYGYTF
TRBD1,TRBJ1-1,TRBV5-4,NA,TGTGCCAGCAGCCAAGATGAAGGGGGCAAAGCTTTCTTT,CASSQDEGGKAFF
NA,TRBJ2-7,TRBV30,once,TGTGCCTGGACCGGGGGCACCTACGAGCAGTACTTC,CAWTGGTYEQYF
NA,TRBJ1-1,TRBV7-9,once,TGTGCCAGCAGCTCCCGCACCGGGAGCACTGAAGCTTTCTTT,CASSSRTGSTEAFF
TRBD2,TRBJ2-7,TRBV9,NA,TGTGCCAGCAGCGTAGCGGGGGGGAACGAGCAGTACTTC,CASSVAGGNEQYF
NA,TRBJ1-2,TRBV7-2,NA,TGTGCCAGCAGCTTAGCTCCAGCCATGGCCGCCAGTTATGGCTACACCTTC,CASSLAPAMAASYGYTF
TRBD1,TRBJ1-1,TRBV6-1,few,TGTGCCAGCAGTGGGACAGGGGGCAGGACTGAAGCTTTCTTT,CASSGTGGRTEAFF
NA,TRBJ1-5,TRBV6-1,NA,TGTGCCAGCAGTGACCGGTGGTCGGGCAATCAGCCCCAGCATTTT,CASSDRWSGNQPQHF
TRBD1,TRBJ2-3,TRBV5-1,NA,TGCGCCAGCAGCGTTGTGGGACAGGGGACAGATACGCAGTATTTT,CASSVVGQGTDTQYF
TRBD2,TRBJ2-2,TRBV2,NA,TGTGCCAGCACGCGGGAGGGCCTTCGGACCGGGGAGCTGTTTTTT,CASTREGLRTGELFF
NA,TRBJ1-2,TRBV6-5,NA,TGTGCCAGCAGTGCGATCCAGGGATACTATGGCTACACCTTC,CASSAIQGYYGYTF
TRBD2,TRBJ2-5,TRBV7-2,NA,TGTGCCAGCATCAACCGAGCGGGAGGGCGAGAGACCCAGTACTTC,CASINRAGGRETQYF
NA,TRBJ2-7,TRBV5-1,NA,TGCGCCAGCAGCTTGTTCGAGGGCGGGGCTAGCGTAAGTTACGAGCAGTACTTC,CASSLFEGGASVSYEQYF
TRBD1,TRBJ2-7,TRBV10-1,NA,TGCGCCAGCAGTGAAGGGGACAGTTACGAGCAGTACTTC,CASSEGDSYEQYF
TRBD1,TRBJ2-6,TRBV11-2,NA,TGTGCCAGCAGCATGACAGGGACCAACTCTGGGGCCAACGTCCTGACTTTC,CASSMTGTNSGANVLTF
TRBD1,TRBJ1-1,TRBV6-5,once,TGTGCCAGCAGACGACAGGGGCTTGAAGCTTTCTTT,CASRRQGLEAFF
TRBD1,TRBJ1-2,TRBV19,NA,TGTGCCAGTAGTATTCCGAGGACAGGGAATGGCTACACCTTC,CASSIPRTGNGYTF
NA,TRBJ1-1,TRBV28,NA,TGTGCCAGCAGTTTATACAGGCCGGGCGCTGAAGCTTTCTTT,CASSLYRPGAEAFF
NA,TRBJ1-1,TRBV7-2,NA,TGTGCCAGCAGCTTAGGGGGGTACGCTGAAGCTTTCTTT,CASSLGGYAEAFF
TRBD2,TRBJ2-1,TRBV4-2,NA,TGTGCCAGCAGCCAAGACGCGGCGGGACTAGCGGGAGTGCCCTACAATGAGCAGTTCTTC,CASSQDAAGLAGVPYNEQFF
NA,TRBJ1-6,TRBV6-1,NA,TGTGCCAGCAAGTCCAGGAACTCCTATAATTCACCCCTCCACTTT,CASKSRNSYNSPLHF
TRBD1,TRBJ1-1,TRBV5-5,NA,TGTGCCAGCAGCGAACGACAGGGAAGGCTCGCTGAAGCTTTCTTT,CASSERQGRLAEAFF
TRBD2,TRBJ2-1,TRBV4-2,once,TGTGCCAGCAGCCGAATGACTAGCGGGAACCACAATGAGCAGTTCTTC,CASSRMTSGNHNEQFF
NA,TRBJ2-5,TRBV9,NA,TGTGCCAGCAGCCTAGGGATGGGCGGGACCCAGTACTTC,CASSLGMGGTQYF
TRBD1,TRBJ2-7,TRBV28,NA,TGTGCCAGCGTGCAGCCCGGGACAGGGAGGACCGAGCAGTACTTC,CASVQPGTGRTEQYF
NA,TRBJ1-1,TRBV29-1,NA,TGCAGCGCCAATCCCCAGGACGGCCTGGGGGCTTTCTTT,CSANPQDGLGAFF
NA,TRBJ1-3,TRBV7-6,NA,TGTGCCAGCAGCTTCGGGGCTGGAAACACCATATATTTT,CASSFGAGNTIYF
NA,TRBJ1-2,TRBV6-4,NA,TGTGCCAGCAGTGAGATGGGAACCTCCCGGCACTATGGCTACACCTTC,CASSEMGTSRHYGYTF
TRBD1,TRBJ1-5,TRBV19,NA,TGTGCCAGTAGTTTTGGGACAGCCTCAAATCAGCCCCAGCATTTT,CASSFGTASNQPQHF
NA,TRBJ1-4,TRBV20-1,NA,TGCAGTTTTGCAACTAATGAAAAACTGTTTTTT,CSFATNEKLFF